Listed below are T cell receptor beta chains from one sample, sequenced in a study of OX40 agonist ivuxolimab in advanced cancers. Here immunoSEQ multiplex PCR was the method, and the copy in TCRdb shows in-frame clones only, minus some. The sample lists tens of thousands of clones; about 81% were seen once. Here the sequenced sample was CD4+ or CD8+ T cells sorted from blood, taken in a trial of the OX40 agonist ivuxolimab. These receptor sequences come from an adult with an advanced solid tumor such as melanoma, head and neck, liver or kidney cancer. CDR3s include the opening cysteine and the closing phenylalanine or tryptophan. The order of the fields is clone size, V gene, CDR3 length, J gene, D gene, CDR3 protein, CDR3 DNA. A D gene is named only where the DNA matches it firmly. Where a row states a size, it is once, few, many or the class of an expanded clone; other rows omit it.

.	TRBV6-1	14	TRBJ1-1	.	CASSEWGAFAEAFF	TGTGCCAGCAGTGAATGGGGGGCCTTCGCTGAAGCTTTCTTT
many	TRBV12-5	15	TRBJ2-3	.	CASTQQGTSTDTQYF	TGTGCTAGCACCCAACAGGGCACGAGCACAGATACGCAGTATTTT
many	TRBV2	14	TRBJ1-2	.	CASSETVINYGYTF	TGTGCCAGCAGTGAGACAGTTATTAACTATGGCTACACCTTC
.	TRBV19	15	TRBJ2-1	TRBD2	CASSMSSGGANEQFF	TGTGCCAGTAGTATGTCTAGCGGGGGGGCTAATGAGCAGTTCTTC
.	TRBV5-5	15	TRBJ1-2	.	CASSYTVAINYGYTF	TGTGCCAGCAGCTATACAGTGGCAATTAACTATGGCTACACCTTC
.	TRBV7-6	15	TRBJ2-7	.	CASSPGGLGAYEQYF	TGTGCCAGCAGCCCCGGGGGACTGGGGGCCTACGAGCAGTACTTC
.	TRBV4-2	19	TRBJ1-3	.	CASSQDRVGRVSRGNTIYF	TGTGCCAGCAGCCAAGATAGGGTAGGGAGGGTCTCTAGGGGAAACACCATATATTTT
once	TRBV7-9	15	TRBJ2-1	.	CASSLGPSSYNEQFF	TGTGCCAGCAGCTTAGGCCCGAGCTCCTACAATGAGCAGTTCTTC
few	TRBV29-1	13	TRBJ1-3	.	CSVGTDSGNTIYF	TGCAGCGTTGGGACGGACTCTGGAAACACCATATATTTT
.	TRBV25-1	13	TRBJ2-2	TRBD2	CASLAGVPGELFF	TGTGCCAGCCTAGCGGGGGTTCCCGGGGAGCTGTTTTTT
.	TRBV4-1	13	TRBJ1-4	.	CASSRGPNEKLFF	TGCGCCAGCAGCCGGGGCCCGAATGAAAAACTGTTTTTT
.	TRBV6-5	12	TRBJ2-7	TRBD1	CASSTDRAEQYF	TGTGCCAGCAGCACCGACAGGGCCGAGCAGTACTTC
.	TRBV25-1	16	TRBJ2-7	TRBD1	CASSEFGGTGAGKQYF	TGTGCCAGCAGTGAATTCGGGGGGACAGGGGCCGGAAAGCAGTACTTC
.	TRBV30	11	TRBJ2-4	.	CAWTGKNIQYF	TGTGCCTGGACAGGGAAAAACATTCAGTACTTC
.	TRBV6-1	13	TRBJ1-2	.	CASSLGGVDGYTF	TGTGCCAGCAGTCTCGGGGGAGTGGATGGCTACACCTTC
.	TRBV4-1	15	TRBJ1-3	.	CASSQDTVLGNTIYF	TGCGCCAGCAGCCAAGATACGGTCCTGGGAAACACCATATATTTT
.	TRBV6-1	13	TRBJ2-6	.	CASLQAAANVLTF	TGTGCCAGCTTACAAGCTGCAGCCAACGTCCTGACTTTC
.	TRBV5-5	14	TRBJ1-1	.	CASSLRTTNTEAFF	TGTGCCAGCAGCTTACGGACAACCAACACTGAAGCTTTCTTT
.	TRBV18	16	TRBJ2-2	.	CASSPAVGAMSGELFF	TGTGCCAGCTCACCGGCGGTGGGGGCGATGAGCGGGGAGCTGTTTTTT
.	TRBV6-4	14	TRBJ2-2	.	CASSPDPGRGELFF	TGTGCCAGCAGTCCCGATCCGGGACGCGGGGAGCTGTTTTTT
.	TRBV14	14	TRBJ1-6	.	CASSQETGHSPLHF	TGTGCCAGCAGCCAAGAAACTGGACATTCACCCCTCCACTTT
few	TRBV5-6	16	TRBJ2-2	.	CASSLDRLRGTGELFF	TGTGCCAGCAGCTTGGATCGGTTGCGGGGCACCGGGGAGCTGTTTTTT
.	TRBV29-1	15	TRBJ1-2	TRBD1	CSVQSHRGQGYGYTF	TGCAGCGTACAAAGTCACAGGGGACAGGGCTATGGCTACACCTTC
once	TRBV5-4	15	TRBJ2-1	.	CASSLVRSSYNEQFF	TGTGCCAGCAGTCTAGTCCGGAGCTCCTACAATGAGCAGTTCTTC
.	TRBV9	15	TRBJ2-1	TRBD2	CASSTGTSALGEQFF	TGTGCCAGCAGTACCGGGACTAGCGCCCTTGGGGAGCAGTTCTTC
.	TRBV10-3	14	TRBJ1-1	.	CAISDPAGHTEAFF	TGTGCCATCAGTGATCCCGCAGGGCACACTGAAGCTTTCTTT
few	TRBV30	12	TRBJ1-2	.	CASLDRNYGYTF	TGTGCCTCCCTAGACAGGAACTATGGCTACACCTTC
.	TRBV5-1	15	TRBJ2-7	TRBD2	CASSPGLAGVYEQYF	TGCGCCAGCAGCCCGGGACTAGCGGGGGTATACGAGCAGTACTTC
.	TRBV9	15	TRBJ1-4	TRBD1	CASSADRQDNEKLFF	TGTGCCAGCAGCGCGGACAGGCAGGATAATGAAAAACTGTTTTTT
.	TRBV7-2	14	TRBJ1-1	.	CASSLEPMNTEAFF	TGTGCCAGCAGCTTAGAACCAATGAACACTGAAGCTTTCTTT
.	TRBV7-2	14	TRBJ1-5	TRBD1	CASTDRGRNQPQHF	TGTGCCAGCACCGACAGGGGGCGCAATCAGCCCCAGCATTTT
.	TRBV9	13	TRBJ1-1	.	CASSPNSGTEAFF	TGTGCCAGCAGCCCTAACTCTGGCACTGAAGCTTTCTTT
.	TRBV19	16	TRBJ2-5	TRBD2	CASSFEAAGGRKTQYF	TGTGCCAGTAGTTTCGAGGCAGCGGGGGGCCGAAAGACCCAGTACTTC
few	TRBV6-1	16	TRBJ1-5	.	CASSERVGMVYQPQHF	TGTGCCAGCAGTGAAAGGGTAGGGATGGTATATCAGCCCCAGCATTTT
.	TRBV18	19	TRBJ1-3	.	CASSSNPTARMMSGNTIYF	TGTGCCAGCTCATCAAACCCGACAGCGAGGATGATGTCTGGAAACACCATATATTTT
.	TRBV6-1	15	TRBJ1-5	.	CASSVSFGAGQPQHF	TGTGCCAGCAGTGTTTCTTTTGGGGCGGGCCAGCCCCAGCATTTT
few	TRBV10-3	14	TRBJ2-7	.	CAISESFVTYEQYF	TGTGCCATCAGTGAGTCGTTCGTAACCTACGAGCAGTACTTC
once	TRBV10-3	13	TRBJ1-2	TRBD1	CATGQQTNYGYTF	TGTGCCACGGGACAGCAAACTAACTATGGCTACACCTTC
.	TRBV7-2	15	TRBJ1-1	.	CASSLRAPEGAEAFF	TGTGCCAGCAGCTTAAGGGCACCGGAAGGGGCTGAAGCTTTCTTT
.	TRBV2	11	TRBJ1-1	.	CASSAQLEAFF	TGTGCCAGCAGTGCACAGCTCGAAGCTTTCTTT
.	TRBV30	13	TRBJ2-5	.	CAWTRQVQETQYF	TGTGCCTGGACTCGACAGGTACAAGAGACCCAGTACTTC
.	TRBV4-1	16	TRBJ2-7	.	CASSQTTGTRSYEQYF	TGCGCCAGCAGCCAGACGACCGGGACACGCTCCTACGAGCAGTACTTC
.	TRBV7-9	12	TRBJ1-2	.	CAIPAGEGGYTF	TGTGCCATCCCGGCGGGGGAGGGTGGCTACACCTTC
once	TRBV10-2	16	TRBJ1-3	.	CASSEAPSVIGNTIYF	TGCGCCAGCAGTGAGGCCCCAAGTGTGATTGGAAACACCATATATTTT
.	TRBV7-3	14	TRBJ1-1	TRBD1	CASSRQGGDTEAFF	TGTGCCAGCAGCCGACAGGGTGGGGACACTGAAGCTTTCTTT
.	TRBV4-3	19	TRBJ1-5	.	CASSQGGSLTALLNQPQHF	TGCGCCAGCAGCCAAGGGGGTTCGTTGACAGCGCTACTCAATCAGCCCCAGCATTTT
.	TRBV18	13	TRBJ2-5	TRBD2	CASSREGSETQYF	TGTGCCAGCTCACGGGAGGGATCAGAGACCCAGTACTTC
.	TRBV4-2	15	TRBJ1-2	TRBD1	CASSRNRGPSYGYTF	TGTGCCAGCAGCCGAAACAGGGGGCCGAGCTATGGCTACACCTTC
.	TRBV2	16	TRBJ1-2	.	CASSPALRDRNYGYTF	TGTGCCAGCAGTCCCGCCCTGCGGGATCGAAACTATGGCTACACCTTC
.	TRBV29-1	12	TRBJ2-7	.	CSVEDRLLQQYF	TGCAGCGTTGAAGACCGGCTCTTGCAGCAGTACTTC
.	TRBV7-2	15	TRBJ1-2	.	CASRPFIQGNYGYTF	TGTGCCAGCAGACCCTTCATACAGGGTAACTATGGCTACACCTTC
.	TRBV29-1	14	TRBJ2-1	TRBD1	CSGRGTGPYNEQFF	TGCAGCGGACGGGGGACAGGCCCCTACAATGAGCAGTTCTTC